These T cell receptor beta chains were read from a single sample in a study of cytomegalovirus exposure and HLA in healthy donors. Data came from immunoSEQ multiplex PCR; TCRdb stores just in-frame clones and leaves some out. The repertoire holds hundreds of thousands of clones, with approximately 85% as singletons. Sample: PBMCs. These receptors all come from a girl aged 2-9 years in good health and CMV-seronegative. The CDR3 runs from the conserved cysteine through the conserved F or W.

J gene: TRBJ1-6; V gene: TRBV19; CDR3 protein: CASSIYGDNSPLHF
J gene: TRBJ2-1; V gene: TRBV5-8; CDR3 protein: CASSLEGERLTYNEQFF
J gene: TRBJ2-1; V gene: TRBV7-9; CDR3 protein: CASSARVFNEQFF
J gene: TRBJ2-1; V gene: TRBV7-3; CDR3 protein: CASSLTGQGRNEQFF
J gene: TRBJ2-1; V gene: TRBV9; CDR3 protein: CASSVGLAGASYNEQFF
J gene: TRBJ1-5; V gene: TRBV29-1; CDR3 protein: CGGDRGGKPQHF
J gene: TRBJ2-3; V gene: TRBV19; CDR3 protein: CASSTIRTGDTQYF
J gene: TRBJ1-1; V gene: TRBV25-1; CDR3 protein: CASSDPHRPNTEAFF
J gene: TRBJ1-1; V gene: TRBV4-1; CDR3 protein: CASSQARTGGTEAFF
J gene: TRBJ1-2; V gene: TRBV6-1; CDR3 protein: CASSRTGLYGYTF
J gene: TRBJ2-5; V gene: TRBV10-2; CDR3 protein: CASTRGQETQYF
J gene: TRBJ1-1; V gene: TRBV7-9; CDR3 protein: CASSLAGQGPNTEAFF
J gene: TRBJ2-5; V gene: TRBV19; CDR3 protein: CASSFWTGQQETQYF
J gene: TRBJ2-7; V gene: TRBV29-1; CDR3 protein: CSVEYGTGAYEQYF
J gene: TRBJ2-3; V gene: TRBV4-1; CDR3 protein: CASSQLASRGSTDTQYF
J gene: TRBJ1-6; V gene: TRBV4-1; CDR3 protein: CASSLEQARTGSPLHF
J gene: TRBJ1-1; V gene: TRBV29-1; CDR3 protein: CSVEDRDTEAFF
J gene: TRBJ2-1; V gene: TRBV19; CDR3 protein: CASSNHWTSGRNSYNEQFF
J gene: TRBJ2-7; V gene: TRBV10-3; CDR3 protein: CAISEVAGSSYEQYF
J gene: TRBJ1-1; V gene: TRBV5-1; CDR3 protein: CASSLTGPQNTEAFF
J gene: TRBJ2-7; V gene: TRBV5-6; CDR3 protein: CASSLAVRQGLGEQYF
J gene: TRBJ2-7; V gene: TRBV5-4; CDR3 protein: CASSFFSGSSYEQYF